This passage covers 21 T cell receptor beta chains from one sample sequenced in a study of brain metastases from non-small cell lung cancer. Profiled with immunoSEQ multiplex PCR; TCRdb holds only in-frame clones, not every one. Of 2,500 to 3,500 clones listed, 82% are singletons. The sequenced sample consisted of primary lung tumor tissue. The receptors shown here come from a donor aged 40 or older with non-small cell lung cancer.

V is TRBV20-1 and J is TRBJ2-1; 8 nucleotides align to TRBD2. Per germline, CDR1 DFQATT and CDR2 SNEGSKA (reference sequence). The CDR3 contains 19 residues. With 3 bases clipped from V and 10 bases from J, the junction kept 26 bases outside the gene matches. The CDR3 protein is CSASTVRKSGGPRGSEQFF. CDR3 nucleotide sequence: TGCAGTGCTAGTACCGTCCGGAAGAGCGGGGGCCCGAGGGGAAGCGAGCAGTTCTTC.

As for this clone: A junction boundary mismatches the germline segment, possibly from a read error. J is TRBJ1-1 and V is TRBV16; a weak D match, TRBD1 (6 bases). This CDR3 is built from 15 residues. Germline values: CDR1 KGHSY, CDR2 FQNENV. CDR3 amino acids: CTSSPVRGAGTEAFF. CDR3 coding DNA: TGTACCAGCAGCCCCGTGCGGGGGGCGGGCACTGAAGCTTTCTTT.

The chain is built from TRBV19 and TRBJ2-7; 9 nucleotides align to TRBD1. Germline loops: CDR1 LNHDA, CDR2 SQIVND (reference sequence). V shed 10 bases and J 2 bases; nucleotides not matched to a gene: 9. There are 14 residues in the CDR3. The CDR3 DNA sequence: TGTGCCATTAATCCGGGACAGGGCCCCTACGAGCAGTACTTC. Protein product: CAINPGQGPYEQYF. The whole variable domain, remainder taken from reference TRBV19 and TRBJ2-7, is DGGITQSPKYLFRKEGQNVTLSCEQNLNHDAMYWYRQDPGQGLRLIYYSQIVNDFQKGDIAEGYSVSREKKESFPLTVTSAQKNPTAFYLCAINPGQGPYEQYFGPGTRLTVT.

The CDR3 DNA reads TGTGCCAGCAGCTTCGGGACAGGGGCCACTGAAGCTTTCTTT. Residues: CASSFGTGATEAFF. J is TRBJ1-1 and V is TRBV7-6; 10 bases align to TRBD1. The V gene's germline CDR1 is SGHVS and CDR2 FNYEAQ. This CDR3 contains 14 residues. V shed 3 bases, J shed 4 bases, and the junction held 2 bases outside the gene matches.

The CDR3 nucleotides read TGTGCCAGCAGCCAAGAGGGGGCTCCGGAGCAGTACTTC. Translating gives CASSQEGAPEQYF. The V gene is TRBV3-1 (or the pseudogene TRBV3-2), the J gene TRBJ2-7; D may be TRBD1 (6 bases). Looked up from germline, CDR1 is LGHDT and CDR2 is YNNKEL (reference sequence). CDR3 size: 13 residues. The ends were cut back, 0 bases at V and 7 bases at J, with 10 bases in the middle.

The chain couples TRBV11-3 to TRBJ2-2; D perhaps matches TRBD2 (5 bases). This CDR3 has 17 amino acids. V lost 5 bases to trimming and J lost 1 base, with 17 bases between them. Germline CDR1 is SGHNT and CDR2 is YENEEA. The CDR3 DNA is TGTGCCAGCAGCCCCCGGGCGGAGGCGGGGAACACCGGGGAGCTGTTTTTT. It encodes CASSPRAEAGNTGELFF.

CDR3: CASSSFVTGYMEQYF. The DNA of the CDR3 is TGTGCCAGCAGTTCCTTTGTAACGGGGTATATGGAGCAGTACTTC. The rearrangement links TRBV5-5 to TRBJ2-7; D might be TRBD2 (5 bases). The V end lost 5 bases, the J end lost 7 bases, and 22 bases lay between the germline ends. The germline CDR1 and CDR2 sequences are SGHKS and YYEKEE (reference sequence). The CDR3 length is 15 residues.

The chain carries TRBV29-1 and TRBJ2-7, with D possibly TRBD2 on 5 matching bases. Germline V gives CDR1 SQVTM, CDR2 ANQGSEA. The CDR3 is made up of 11 amino acids. Trimming shortened V by 5 bases and J by 7 bases, and 12 bases separated the two germline ends. The CDR3 coding sequence is TGCAGCGTTCCGGGAAATCTGGAGCAGTACTTC. It is translated as CSVPGNLEQYF.

This clone has just one count. The chain couples TRBV5-1 to TRBJ2-6; D not resolved. CDR3 length: 16 residues. Germline values: CDR1 SGHRS, CDR2 YFSETQ. Trimming pared 0 bases from V and 0 bases from J, leaving 7 bases between. CDR3 sequence reads: CASSLDSVSGANVLTF. CDR3 bases: TGCGCCAGCAGCTTGGATTCAGTCTCTGGGGCCAACGTCCTGACTTTC.

The chain couples TRBV21-1 to TRBJ2-5; TRBD2, the D gene given by the table, was not confirmed from the DNA. TRBV21-1 represents a pseudogene. The CDR3 is 9 residues long. The DNA for the CDR3 is TGTGCCAACGGGGAGACCCAGTACTTC. It codes for CANGETQYF.

A word on this clone: A much larger clone differs from this one at a single base, so this may be a read error. The chain couples TRBV29-1 to TRBJ1-1; possible D gene TRBD1, 6 bases. Trimming shortened V by 8 bases and J by 7 bases, and 26 bases separated the two germline ends. CDR1 SQVTM and CDR2 ANQGSEA come from the germline V gene. The CDR3 sequence is 15 residues long. CDR3 coding DNA: TGCAGCATTCAACCGCTCGGGGGCAATTTTAATGAAGCTTTCTTT. It encodes CSIQPLGGNFNEAFF.

This chain links TRBV18 with TRBJ2-3; 9 bases are shared with TRBD1. V was pared by 6 bases and J by 1 base, with 5 bases of the junction left unmatched. The germline CDR1 and CDR2 sequences are KGHSH and LQKENI. The CDR3 covers 15 residues. In DNA form, the CDR3 reads TGTGCCAGCTCGTTGGGACAGGGAGGCACAGATACGCAGTATTTT. Translating gives CASSLGQGGTDTQYF.

The chain combines TRBV28 with TRBJ1-2; possibly TRBD1 for D (5 bases). V lost 8 bases and J 7 bases, leaving 14 bases between the germline ends. CDR1 is MDHEN and CDR2 is SYDVKM in the germline V gene. The CDR3 has 12 amino acids. The CDR3 region is CASVRDFGGYTF. CDR3 nucleotides: TGTGCCAGCGTAAGGGACTTCGGTGGCTACACCTTC.

On this clone: In the same sample, other DNA sequences code for this CDR3. The rearrangement uses TRBV16 and TRBJ2-1; 16 bases agree with TRBD2. The CDR3 is made up of 14 amino acids. Germline lookup yields CDR1 KGHSY and CDR2 FQNENV. Germline trimming cut 4 bases from V and 14 bases from J; bases unmatched to any gene: 5. CDR3 region: CASSLGTSGRAKFF. In DNA form, the CDR3 reads TGTGCCAGCAGCCTCGGGACTAGCGGGAGGGCCAAGTTCTTC.

Points on this clone: Given a much more abundant clone one base away, this may be a read error. The sample carries other DNA sequences with the same CDR3. This chain uses TRBV7-2 with TRBJ2-7, with no clear D. Per germline, CDR1 SGHTA and CDR2 FQGNSA. This CDR3 has 13 residues. The CDR3 protein is CASSLGVAYEQYF. CDR3 nucleotides: TGTGCCAGCAGCTTAGGGGTAGCCTACGAGCAATACTTC.

A remark on this clone: In the same sample, other DNA sequences code for this CDR3. The V and J genes are TRBV6-5 and TRBJ2-1, with D perhaps matching TRBD2 (5 bases). The CDR3 totals 15 residues. Trimming cost V 0 bases and J 7 bases, with 13 bases left between them. Germline V gene data show CDR1 as MNHEY and CDR2 as SVGAGI. For the CDR3, the DNA is TGTGCCAGCAGTTACTCCTCTAGCCCGAATAATGAGCAGTTCTTC. Protein: CASSYSSSPNNEQFF.

The rearrangement links TRBV28 to TRBJ2-5; D is perhaps TRBD1 (6 bases). Trimming took 4 bases from V and 0 from J, leaving 9 bases between them. Germline lookup yields CDR1 MDHEN and CDR2 SYDVKM. This CDR3 contains 14 residues. The CDR3 nucleotides read TGTGCCAGCAGTTCCGGACAGTACCAAGAGACCCAGTACTTC. It specifies CASSSGQYQETQYF.

For this clone: A junction boundary mismatches the germline segment, possibly from a read error. J is TRBJ1-5 and V is TRBV2; D is perhaps TRBD1 (5 bases). The germline gives CDR1 SNHLY, CDR2 FYNNEI. The length of the CDR3 is 13 residues. CDR3 amino acids: CASSEQGNQSQHF. The CDR3 DNA reads as TGTGCCAGCAGTGAACAGGGCAATCAGTCCCAGCATTTT.

As concerns this clone: Other nucleotide sequences in the sample specify the same CDR3. This chain uses TRBV5-6 with TRBJ2-5; TRBD2 is a possible D gene (6 bases). The CDR3 runs 17 residues. Germline V gene lookup returns CDR1 SGHDT and CDR2 YYEEEE. V shed 3 bases and J shed 5 bases, with 23 bases lying between them. CDR3 sequence reads: CASSSSVREVRFETQYF. In nucleotides, the CDR3 is TGTGCCAGCAGCTCGAGTGTGAGGGAGGTGCGGTTTGAGACCCAGTACTTC.

The genes are TRBV7-6 and TRBJ2-5, with TRBD2 matching over 9 bases. CDR1 and CDR2 (germline): SGHVS, FNYEAQ. V was pared by 6 bases and J by 5 bases, with 7 bases of the junction left unmatched. The CDR3 totals 14 residues. The CDR3 region is CASSLLAGKETQYF. DNA for the CDR3: TGTGCCAGCAGTCTGCTAGCGGGAAAGGAGACCCAGTACTTC. The full variable domain, rest sourced from reference TRBV7-6 and TRBJ2-5, is GAGVSQSPRYKVTKRGQDVALRCDPISGHVSLYWYRQALGQGPEFLTYFNYEAQQDKSGLPNDRFSAERPEGSISTLTIQRTEQRDSAMYRCASSLLAGKETQYFGPGTRLLVL.

The J gene is TRBJ2-7, the V gene TRBV6-6; D possibly corresponds to TRBD1 (5 bases). Deletions cut 2 bases from V and 5 bases from J, with 13 bases between. Per germline, CDR1 MNHNY and CDR2 SVGAGI (reference sequence). This CDR3 contains 14 residues. CDR3 coding DNA: TGTGCCAGCAGTTACAGGGCAGGGTGGGACGAGCAGTACTTC. It encodes CASSYRAGWDEQYF.